The T cell receptor beta chain under discussion was sequenced for a study of early T cells in non-severe SARS-CoV-2 infection. Study details: Sequencing input comprised bulk RNA from unsorted whole blood; chain pairing was not available.

As part of library construction, unique molecular identifiers were attached to individual cDNA molecules. TCRdb redid the calling of the 5' RACE reads with MiXCR, one entry per CDR3 protein. The sample consists of roughly 46,000 distinct CDR3 sequences, approximately 7.1% of them appearing once. The ends lost 7 bases at V and 1 base at J; junction bases unmatched: 4. The CDR3 is 15 amino acids. Germline CDR1 reads ENHRY; CDR2 reads SYGVKD. On this clonotype itself: Its specificity is unknown.

General study findings and limits: Private and CD4 specificities were missed by VDJdb matching, skewed to anti-spike CD8.

The chain couples TRBV10-3 to TRBJ2-5, with TRBD2 identical over 12 bases. Source material: whole blood. The receptor's source is an adult who was a healthcare worker with PCR-confirmed SARS-CoV-2 infection or an uninfected control (not recorded which). The CDR3 is CAIKPGLAGQETQYF. Written as DNA, the CDR3 is TGTGCCATCAAGCCGGGACTAGCGGGCCAAGAGACCCAGTACTTC.